This T cell receptor beta chain was identified during a study of blood T cells in healthy people across ages. A second PCR, run for about 6 to 11 cycles, used a sample-barcoded 5' primer plus a J-beta primer mix. TCRdb processed the 5' RACE reads anew with MiXCR; each CDR3 protein has one entry. Among 1.2 million to 1.5 million distinct CDR3 sequences listed, around 55% were seen once. This CDR3 has 16 amino acids. V gave up 5 bases and J gave up 6 bases, with 17 bases separating them. Germline CDR1 and CDR2: SGHTA and FQGNSA. Healthy Caucasians from Russia aged about 6 to 90 served as donors. The chain links TRBV7-2 to TRBJ1-6; D is possibly TRBD1 (5 bases). Sequencing was performed on blood. The source of this sequence is a man in his late teens or twenties in good health. CDR3 sequence: CASSPQDGRVNSPLHF. The CDR3 DNA reads TGTGCCAGCAGCCCTCAAGATGGCAGGGTTAATTCACCCCTCCACTTT.